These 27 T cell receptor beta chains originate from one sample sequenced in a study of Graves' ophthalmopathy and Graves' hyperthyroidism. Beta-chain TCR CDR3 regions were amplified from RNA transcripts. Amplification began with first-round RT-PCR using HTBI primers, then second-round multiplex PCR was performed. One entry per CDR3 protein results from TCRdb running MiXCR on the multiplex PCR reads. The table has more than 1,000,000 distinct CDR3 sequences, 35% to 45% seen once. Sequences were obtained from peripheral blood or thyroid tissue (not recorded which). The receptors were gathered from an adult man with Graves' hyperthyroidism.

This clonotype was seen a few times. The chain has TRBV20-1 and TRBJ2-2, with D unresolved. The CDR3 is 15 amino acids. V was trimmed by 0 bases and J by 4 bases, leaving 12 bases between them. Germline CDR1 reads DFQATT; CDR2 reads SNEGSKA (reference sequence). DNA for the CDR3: TGCAGTGCTAGAGATGGCAGGTATTCCACCGGGGAGCTGTTTTTT. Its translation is CSARDGRYSTGELFF.

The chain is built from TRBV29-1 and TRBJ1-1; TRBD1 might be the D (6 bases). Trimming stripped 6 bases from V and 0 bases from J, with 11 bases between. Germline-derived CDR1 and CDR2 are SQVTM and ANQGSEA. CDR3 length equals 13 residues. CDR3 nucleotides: TGCAGCGTGGGGGACACAGTGAACACTGAAGCTTTCTTT. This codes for CSVGDTVNTEAFF.

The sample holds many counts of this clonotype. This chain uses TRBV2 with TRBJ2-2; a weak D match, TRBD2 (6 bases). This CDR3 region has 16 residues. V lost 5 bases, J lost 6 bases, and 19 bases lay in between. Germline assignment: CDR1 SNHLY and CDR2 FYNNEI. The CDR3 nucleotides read TGTGCCAGCAGTCCCGGGAGACATGTTGAGTCCGGGGAGCTGTTTTTT. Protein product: CASSPGRHVESGELFF.

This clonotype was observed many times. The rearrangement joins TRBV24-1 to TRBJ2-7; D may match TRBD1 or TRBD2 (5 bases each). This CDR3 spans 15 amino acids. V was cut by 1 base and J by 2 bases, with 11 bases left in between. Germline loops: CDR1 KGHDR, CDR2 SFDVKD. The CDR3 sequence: CATSDFRDGTYEQYF. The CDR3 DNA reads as TGTGCCACCAGTGATTTCAGGGACGGGACCTACGAGCAGTACTTC.

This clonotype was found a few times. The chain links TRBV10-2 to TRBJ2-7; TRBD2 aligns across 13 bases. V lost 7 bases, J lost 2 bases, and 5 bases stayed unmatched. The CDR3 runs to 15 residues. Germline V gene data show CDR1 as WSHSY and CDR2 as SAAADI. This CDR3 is CASMTGLAGAYEQYF. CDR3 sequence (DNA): TGCGCCAGCATGACAGGACTAGCGGGAGCCTACGAGCAGTACTTC.

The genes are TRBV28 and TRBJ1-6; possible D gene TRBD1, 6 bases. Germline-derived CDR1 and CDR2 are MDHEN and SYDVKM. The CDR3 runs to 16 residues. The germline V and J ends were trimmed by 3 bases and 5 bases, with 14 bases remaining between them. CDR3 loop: CASSLPGQRDNSPLHF. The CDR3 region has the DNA TGTGCCAGCAGTTTGCCAGGACAGAGAGATAATTCACCCCTCCACTTT.

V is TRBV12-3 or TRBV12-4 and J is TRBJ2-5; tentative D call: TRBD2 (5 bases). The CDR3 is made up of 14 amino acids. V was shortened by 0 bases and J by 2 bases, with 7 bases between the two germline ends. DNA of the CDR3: TGTGCCAGCAGTTTAGCGAGGGAGCAAGAGACCCAGTACTTC. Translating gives CASSLAREQETQYF.

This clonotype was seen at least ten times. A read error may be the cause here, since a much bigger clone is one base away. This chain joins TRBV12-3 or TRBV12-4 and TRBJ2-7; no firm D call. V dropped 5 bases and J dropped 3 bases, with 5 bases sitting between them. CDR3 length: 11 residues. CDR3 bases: TGTGCCAGCAGTCACGACTACGAGCAGTACTTC. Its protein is CASSHDYEQYF.

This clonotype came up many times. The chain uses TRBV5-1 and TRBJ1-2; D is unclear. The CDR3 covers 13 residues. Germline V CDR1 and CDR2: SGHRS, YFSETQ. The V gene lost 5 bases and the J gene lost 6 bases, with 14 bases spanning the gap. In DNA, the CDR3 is TGCGCCAGCAGTCTGCGGTACCAGGATGGCTACACCTTC. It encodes CASSLRYQDGYTF.

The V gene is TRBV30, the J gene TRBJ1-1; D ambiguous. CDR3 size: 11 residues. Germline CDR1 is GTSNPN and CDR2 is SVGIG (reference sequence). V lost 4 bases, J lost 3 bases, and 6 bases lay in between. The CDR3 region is CAWNGYTEAFF. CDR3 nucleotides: TGTGCCTGGAACGGATACACTGAAGCTTTCTTT.

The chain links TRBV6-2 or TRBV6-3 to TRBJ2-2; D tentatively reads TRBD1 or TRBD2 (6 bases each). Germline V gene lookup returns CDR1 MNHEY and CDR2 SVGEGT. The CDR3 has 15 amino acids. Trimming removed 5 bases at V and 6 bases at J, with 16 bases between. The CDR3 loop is CASSRTGALAGELFF. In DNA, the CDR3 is TGTGCCAGCAGTCGTACGGGGGCCTTAGCCGGGGAGCTGTTTTTT.

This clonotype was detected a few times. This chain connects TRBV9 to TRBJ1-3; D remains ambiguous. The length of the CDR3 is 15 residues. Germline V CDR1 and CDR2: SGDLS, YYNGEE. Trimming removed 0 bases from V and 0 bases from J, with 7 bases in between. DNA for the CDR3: TGTGCCAGCAGCGTAGGGGCGAGCTCTGGAAACACCATATATTTT. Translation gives CASSVGASSGNTIYF.

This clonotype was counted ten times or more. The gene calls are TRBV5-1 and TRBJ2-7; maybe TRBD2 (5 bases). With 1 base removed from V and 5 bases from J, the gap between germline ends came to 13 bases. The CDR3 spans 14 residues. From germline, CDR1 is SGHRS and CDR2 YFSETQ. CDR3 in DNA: TGCGCCAGCAGCTTGAGGGCAGCGGTCAACGAGCAGTACTTC. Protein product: CASSLRAAVNEQYF.

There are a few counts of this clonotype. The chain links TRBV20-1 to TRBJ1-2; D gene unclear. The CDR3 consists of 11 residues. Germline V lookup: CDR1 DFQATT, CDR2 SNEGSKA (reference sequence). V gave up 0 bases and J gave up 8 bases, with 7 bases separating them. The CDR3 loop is CSARDYRGYTF. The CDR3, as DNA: TGCAGTGCTAGAGATTATCGAGGCTACACCTTC.

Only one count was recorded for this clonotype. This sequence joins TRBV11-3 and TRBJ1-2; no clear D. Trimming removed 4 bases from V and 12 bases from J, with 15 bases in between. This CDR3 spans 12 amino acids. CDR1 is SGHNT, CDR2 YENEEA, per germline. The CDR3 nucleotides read TGTGCCAGCAGCTCTAGGGATATTGGAAACACCTTC. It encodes CASSSRDIGNTF.

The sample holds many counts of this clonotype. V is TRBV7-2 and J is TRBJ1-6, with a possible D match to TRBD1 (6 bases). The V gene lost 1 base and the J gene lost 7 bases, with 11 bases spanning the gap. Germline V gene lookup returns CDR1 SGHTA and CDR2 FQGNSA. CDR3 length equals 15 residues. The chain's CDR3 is CASSLVPGANSPLHF. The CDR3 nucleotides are TGTGCCAGCAGCTTAGTTCCGGGGGCAAATTCACCCCTCCACTTT.

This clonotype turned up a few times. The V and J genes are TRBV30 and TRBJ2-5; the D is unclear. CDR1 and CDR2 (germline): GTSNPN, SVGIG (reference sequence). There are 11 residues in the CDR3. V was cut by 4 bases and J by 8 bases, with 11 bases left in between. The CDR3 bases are TGTGCCTGGACGGGCGAGGAAACCCAGTACTTC. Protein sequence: CAWTGEETQYF.

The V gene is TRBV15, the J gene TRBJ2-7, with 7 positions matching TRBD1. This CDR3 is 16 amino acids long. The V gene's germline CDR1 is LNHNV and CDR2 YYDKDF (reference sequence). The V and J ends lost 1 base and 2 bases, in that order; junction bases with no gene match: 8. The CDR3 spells CATSRAPRQGPYEQYF. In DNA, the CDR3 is TGTGCCACCAGCAGAGCCCCAAGACAGGGCCCCTACGAGCAGTACTTC.

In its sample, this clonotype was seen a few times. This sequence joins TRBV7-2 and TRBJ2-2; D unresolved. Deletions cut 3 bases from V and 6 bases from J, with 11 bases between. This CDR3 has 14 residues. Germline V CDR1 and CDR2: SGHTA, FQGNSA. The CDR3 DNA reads TGTGCCAGCAGCTTGACATTTCTCTCCGGGGAGCTGTTTTTT. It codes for CASSLTFLSGELFF.

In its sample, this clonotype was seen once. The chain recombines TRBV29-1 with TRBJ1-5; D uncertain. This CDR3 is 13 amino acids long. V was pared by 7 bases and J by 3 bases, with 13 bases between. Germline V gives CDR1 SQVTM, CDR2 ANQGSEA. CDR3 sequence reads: CSGDSVVNQPQHF. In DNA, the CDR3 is TGCAGCGGTGACTCCGTAGTCAATCAGCCCCAGCATTTT. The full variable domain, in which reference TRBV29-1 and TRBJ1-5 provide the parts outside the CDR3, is SAVISQKPSRDICQRGTSLTIQCQVDSQVTMMFWYRQQPGQSLTLIATANQGSEATYESGFVIDKFPISRPNLTFSTLTVSNMSPEDSSIYLCSGDSVVNQPQHFGDGTRLSIL.

CDR3 DNA sequence: TGTGCCACCAGCAGGGGACAGGGGAATGAAGCTTTCTTT. Translating it yields CATSRGQGNEAFF. The chain has TRBV15 and TRBJ1-1, with 10 bases fitting TRBD1. CDR3 length: 13 amino acids. The junction had 2 bases not matched to a gene; V was cut back by 3 bases and J by 7 bases. CDR1 LNHNV and CDR2 YYDKDF come from the germline V gene (reference sequence).

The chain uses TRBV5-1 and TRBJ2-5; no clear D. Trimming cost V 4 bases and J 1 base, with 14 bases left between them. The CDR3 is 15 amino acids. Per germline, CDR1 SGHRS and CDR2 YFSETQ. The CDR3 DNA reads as TGCGCCAGCAGCATGACCCAAACAGCCCAAGAGACCCAGTACTTC. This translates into CASSMTQTAQETQYF.

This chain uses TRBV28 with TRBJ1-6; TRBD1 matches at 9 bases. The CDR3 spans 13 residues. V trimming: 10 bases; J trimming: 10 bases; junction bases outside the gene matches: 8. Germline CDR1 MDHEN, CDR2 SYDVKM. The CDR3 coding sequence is TGTGCCACCAAGGGACAGGGACGATCACCCCTCCACTTT. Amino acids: CATKGQGRSPLHF.

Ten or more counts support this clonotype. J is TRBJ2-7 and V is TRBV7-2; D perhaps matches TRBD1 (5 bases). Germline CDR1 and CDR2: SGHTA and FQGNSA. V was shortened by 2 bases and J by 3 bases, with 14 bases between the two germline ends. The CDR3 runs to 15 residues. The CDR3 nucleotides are TGTGCCAGCAGCTTATTGGGGCAGACCGACTACGAGCAGTACTTC. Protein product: CASSLLGQTDYEQYF. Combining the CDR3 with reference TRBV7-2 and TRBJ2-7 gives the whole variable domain GAGVSQSPSNKVTEKGKDVELRCDPISGHTALYWYRQSLGQGLEFLIYFQGNSAPDKSGLPSDRFSAERTGGSVSTLTIQRTQQEDSAVYLCASSLLGQTDYEQYFGPGTRLTVT.

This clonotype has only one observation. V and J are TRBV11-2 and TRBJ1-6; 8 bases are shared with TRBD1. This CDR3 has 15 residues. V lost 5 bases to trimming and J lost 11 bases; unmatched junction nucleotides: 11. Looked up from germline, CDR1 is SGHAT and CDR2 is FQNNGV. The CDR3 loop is CASSTPGQARTPLHF. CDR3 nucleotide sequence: TGTGCCAGCAGCACGCCGGGACAGGCGAGGACACCCCTCCACTTT.

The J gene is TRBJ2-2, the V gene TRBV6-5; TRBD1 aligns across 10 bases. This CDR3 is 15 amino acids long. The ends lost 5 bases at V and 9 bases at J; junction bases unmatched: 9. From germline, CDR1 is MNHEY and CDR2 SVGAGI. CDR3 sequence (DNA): TGTGCCAGCAGTGGGACAGGGGTGATTCTACGGGAGCTGTTTTTT. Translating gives CASSGTGVILRELFF.

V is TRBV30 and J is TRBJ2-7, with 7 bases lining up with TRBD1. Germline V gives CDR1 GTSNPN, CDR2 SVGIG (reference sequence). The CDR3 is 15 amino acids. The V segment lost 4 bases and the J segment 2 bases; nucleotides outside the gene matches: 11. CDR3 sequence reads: CAWTTSPGGPYEQYF. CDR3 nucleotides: TGTGCCTGGACTACCAGCCCAGGGGGACCCTACGAGCAGTACTTC.